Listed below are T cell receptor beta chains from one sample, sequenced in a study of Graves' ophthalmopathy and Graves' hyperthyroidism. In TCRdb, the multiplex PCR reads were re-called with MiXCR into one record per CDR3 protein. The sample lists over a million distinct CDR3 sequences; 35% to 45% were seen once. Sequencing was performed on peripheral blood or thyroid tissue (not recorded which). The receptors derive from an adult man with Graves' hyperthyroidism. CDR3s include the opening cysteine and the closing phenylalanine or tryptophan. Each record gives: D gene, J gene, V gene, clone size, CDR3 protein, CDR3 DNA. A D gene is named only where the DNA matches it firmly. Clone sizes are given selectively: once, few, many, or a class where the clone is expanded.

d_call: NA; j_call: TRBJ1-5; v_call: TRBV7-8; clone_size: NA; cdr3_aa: CASNQGANQPQHF; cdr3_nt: TGTGCCAGCAACCAGGGCGCTAATCAGCCCCAGCATTTT
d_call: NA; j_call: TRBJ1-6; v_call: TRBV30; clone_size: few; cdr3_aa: CAWSMTTSGNSPLHF; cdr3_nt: TGTGCCTGGAGTATGACCACCTCAGGGAATTCACCCCTCCACTTT
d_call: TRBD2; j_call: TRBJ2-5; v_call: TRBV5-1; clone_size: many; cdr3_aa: CASSFRLLAGNQETQYF; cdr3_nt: TGCGCCAGCAGCTTCCGTCTACTAGCGGGGAACCAAGAGACCCAGTACTTC
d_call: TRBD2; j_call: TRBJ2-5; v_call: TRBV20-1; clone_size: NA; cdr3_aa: CSARDGRGGRETQYF; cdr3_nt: TGCAGTGCTAGGGACGGGCGGGGGGGCCGAGAGACCCAGTACTTC
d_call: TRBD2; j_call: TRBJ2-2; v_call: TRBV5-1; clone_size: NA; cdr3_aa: CASSLSLAGAGTGELFF; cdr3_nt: TGCGCCAGCAGCTTGTCTCTAGCGGGAGCCGGCACCGGGGAGCTGTTTTTT
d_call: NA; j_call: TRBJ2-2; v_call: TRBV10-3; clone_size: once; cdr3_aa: CAISEGTENTGELFF; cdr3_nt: TGTGCCATCAGTGAGGGGACGGAAAACACCGGGGAGCTGTTTTTT
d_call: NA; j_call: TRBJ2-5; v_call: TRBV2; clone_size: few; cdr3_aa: CASSIKPRETQYF; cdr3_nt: TGTGCCAGCAGTATCAAACCGCGGGAGACCCAGTACTTC
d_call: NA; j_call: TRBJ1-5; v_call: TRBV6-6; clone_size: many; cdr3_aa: CASSPGNYQPQHF; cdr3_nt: TGTGCCAGCAGTCCAGGGAATTATCAGCCCCAGCATTTT
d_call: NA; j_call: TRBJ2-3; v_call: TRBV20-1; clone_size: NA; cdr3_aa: CSALPGLLSTDTQYF; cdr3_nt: TGCAGTGCTCTGCCGGGACTCCTAAGCACAGATACGCAGTATTTT
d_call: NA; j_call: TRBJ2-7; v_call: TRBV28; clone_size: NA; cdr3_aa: CASSLFSNSYEQYF; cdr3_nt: TGTGCCAGCAGTTTGTTCTCCAATTCATACGAGCAGTACTTC
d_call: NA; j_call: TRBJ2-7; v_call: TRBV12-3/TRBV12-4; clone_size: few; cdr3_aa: CASSTGQSSNEQYF; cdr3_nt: TGTGCCAGCAGTACCGGACAGTCGTCCAACGAGCAGTACTTC
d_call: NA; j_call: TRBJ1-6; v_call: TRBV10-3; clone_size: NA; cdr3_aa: CAFSRERDSPLHF; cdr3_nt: TGTGCCTTCTCCAGGGAACGTGATTCACCCCTCCACTTT
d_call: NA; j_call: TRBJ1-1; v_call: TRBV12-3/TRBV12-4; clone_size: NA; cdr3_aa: CASRAKGGVTEAFF; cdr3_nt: TGTGCCAGCAGGGCGAAGGGAGGTGTCACTGAAGCTTTCTTT
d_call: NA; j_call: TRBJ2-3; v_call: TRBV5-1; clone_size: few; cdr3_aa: CASSLFGTDTQYF; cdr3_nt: TGCGCCAGCAGCTTGTTCGGCACAGATACGCAGTATTTT
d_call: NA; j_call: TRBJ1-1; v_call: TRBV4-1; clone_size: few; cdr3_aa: CASSQGGIPRAFF; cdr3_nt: TGCGCCAGCAGCCAAGGGGGCATACCCAGGGCTTTCTTT
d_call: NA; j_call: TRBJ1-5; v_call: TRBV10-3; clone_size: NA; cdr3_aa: CASSYEAGRQPQHF; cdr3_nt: TGTGCCAGCAGTTACGAGGCAGGGAGGCAGCCCCAGCATTTT
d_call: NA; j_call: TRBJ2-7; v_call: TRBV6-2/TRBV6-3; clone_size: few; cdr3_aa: CASSYVGTGWQYF; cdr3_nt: TGTGCCAGCAGTTACGTGGGCACAGGGTGGCAGTACTTC
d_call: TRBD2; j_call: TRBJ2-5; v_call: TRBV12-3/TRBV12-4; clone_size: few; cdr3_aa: CASSSGGGPLETQYF; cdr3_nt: TGTGCCAGCAGTTCTGGGGGAGGGCCTTTAGAGACCCAGTACTTC
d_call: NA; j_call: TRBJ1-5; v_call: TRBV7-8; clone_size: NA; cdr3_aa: CASSLEDRNNQPQHF; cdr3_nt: TGTGCCAGCAGCTTAGAAGATCGGAACAATCAGCCCCAGCATTTT
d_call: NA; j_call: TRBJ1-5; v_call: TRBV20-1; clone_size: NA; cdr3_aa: CSVSGEMRGQPQHF; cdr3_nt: TGCAGTGTTTCGGGGGAGATGAGAGGGCAGCCCCAGCATTTT
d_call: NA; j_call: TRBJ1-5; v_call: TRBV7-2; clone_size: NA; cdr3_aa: CASSSGAGVQPQHF; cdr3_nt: TGTGCCAGCAGTTCCGGGGCCGGGGTTCAGCCCCAGCATTTT
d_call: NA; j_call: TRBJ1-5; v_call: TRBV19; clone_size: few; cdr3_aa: CASTNRALNQPQHF; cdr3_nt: TGTGCCAGTACTAACAGAGCCTTGAATCAGCCCCAGCATTTT
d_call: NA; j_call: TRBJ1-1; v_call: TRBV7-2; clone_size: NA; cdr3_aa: CASSPDGDANTEAFF; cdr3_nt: TGCGCCAGCAGCCCGGACGGAGACGCGAACACTGAAGCTTTCTTT
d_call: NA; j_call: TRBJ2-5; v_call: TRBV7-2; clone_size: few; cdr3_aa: CASSQARSNQPQYF; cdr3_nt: TGCGCCAGCAGCCAAGCCCGGAGCAATCAGCCCCAGTACTTC
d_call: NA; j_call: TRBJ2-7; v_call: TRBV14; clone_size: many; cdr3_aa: CASSQVYGPGEQYF; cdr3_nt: TGTGCCAGCAGCCAAGTGTACGGGCCTGGAGAGCAGTACTTC